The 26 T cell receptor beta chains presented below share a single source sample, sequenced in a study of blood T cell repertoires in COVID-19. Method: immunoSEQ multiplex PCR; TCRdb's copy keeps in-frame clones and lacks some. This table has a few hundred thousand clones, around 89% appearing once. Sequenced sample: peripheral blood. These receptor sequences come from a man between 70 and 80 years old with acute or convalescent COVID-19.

The CDR3 DNA is TGTGCCAGCTCACCAAAGGGACTTACCTCTGGAAACACCATATATTTT. Amino acids: CASSPKGLTSGNTIYF. The chain uses TRBV18 and TRBJ1-3; possibly TRBD1 for D (5 bases). The germline gives CDR1 KGHSH, CDR2 LQKENI. V was cut by 2 bases and J by 0 bases, with 11 bases left in between. CDR3 length: 16 residues.

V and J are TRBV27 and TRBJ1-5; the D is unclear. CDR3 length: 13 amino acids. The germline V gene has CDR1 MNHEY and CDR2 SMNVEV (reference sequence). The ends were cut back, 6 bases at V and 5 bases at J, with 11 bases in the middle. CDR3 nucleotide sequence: TGTGCCAGCAGCTTACGGTTCGATCAGCCCCAGCATTTT. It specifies CASSLRFDQPQHF.

The CDR3 nucleotides read TGTGCCAGCAGTTTTGGACAGATTAATGAAAAACTGTTTTTT. It yields the protein CASSFGQINEKLFF. The chain employs TRBV27 and TRBJ1-4, with D perhaps matching TRBD1 (6 bases). This CDR3 region has 14 residues. Trimming shortened V by 3 bases and J by 4 bases, and 9 bases separated the two germline ends. Germline V gives CDR1 MNHEY, CDR2 SMNVEV (reference sequence).

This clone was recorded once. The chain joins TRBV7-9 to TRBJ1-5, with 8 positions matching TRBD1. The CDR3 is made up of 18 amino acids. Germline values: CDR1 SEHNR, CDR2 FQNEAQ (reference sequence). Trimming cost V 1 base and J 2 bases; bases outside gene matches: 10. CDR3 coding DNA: TGTGCCAGCAGCTTAGGACAGGGGCCGGGATATGGCAATCAGCCCCAGCATTTT. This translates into CASSLGQGPGYGNQPQHF.

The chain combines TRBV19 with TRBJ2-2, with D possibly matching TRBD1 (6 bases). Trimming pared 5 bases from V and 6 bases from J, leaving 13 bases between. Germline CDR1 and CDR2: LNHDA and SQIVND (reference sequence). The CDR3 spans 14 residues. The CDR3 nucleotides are TGTGCCAGTAGTTCATGGACAGAGGCCGGGGAGCTGTTTTTT. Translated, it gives CASSSWTEAGELFF. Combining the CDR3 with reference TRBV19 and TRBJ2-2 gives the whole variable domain DGGITQSPKYLFRKEGQNVTLSCEQNLNHDAMYWYRQDPGQGLRLIYYSQIVNDFQKGDIAEGYSVSREKKESFPLTVTSAQKNPTAFYLCASSSWTEAGELFFGEGSRLTVL.

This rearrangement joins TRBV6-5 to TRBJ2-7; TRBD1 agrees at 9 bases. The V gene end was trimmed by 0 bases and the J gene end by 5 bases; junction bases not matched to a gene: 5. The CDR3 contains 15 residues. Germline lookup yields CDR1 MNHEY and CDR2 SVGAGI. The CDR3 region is CASSYSKDRGNEQYF. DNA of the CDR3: TGTGCCAGCAGTTACTCCAAGGACAGGGGTAACGAGCAGTACTTC.

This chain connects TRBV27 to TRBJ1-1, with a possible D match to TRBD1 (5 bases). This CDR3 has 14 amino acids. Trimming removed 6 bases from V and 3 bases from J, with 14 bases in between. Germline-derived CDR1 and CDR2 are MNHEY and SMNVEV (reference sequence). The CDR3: CASSRGVRDTEAFF. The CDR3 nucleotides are TGTGCCAGCAGCCGGGGGGTGAGGGACACTGAAGCTTTCTTT.

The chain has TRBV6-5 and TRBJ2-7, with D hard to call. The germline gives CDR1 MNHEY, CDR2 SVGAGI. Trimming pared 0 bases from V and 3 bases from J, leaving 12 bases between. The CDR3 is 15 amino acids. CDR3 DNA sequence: TGTGCCAGCAGTTACTCGATTCACCTAAACTACGAGCAGTACTTC. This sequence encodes CASSYSIHLNYEQYF.

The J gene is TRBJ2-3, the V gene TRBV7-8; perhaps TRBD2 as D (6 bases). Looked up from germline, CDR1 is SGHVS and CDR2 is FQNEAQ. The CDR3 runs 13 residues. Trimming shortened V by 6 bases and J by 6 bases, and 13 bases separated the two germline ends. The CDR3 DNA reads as TGTGCCAGCAGTTCGCGACTAGTGGATACGCAGTATTTT. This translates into CASSSRLVDTQYF.

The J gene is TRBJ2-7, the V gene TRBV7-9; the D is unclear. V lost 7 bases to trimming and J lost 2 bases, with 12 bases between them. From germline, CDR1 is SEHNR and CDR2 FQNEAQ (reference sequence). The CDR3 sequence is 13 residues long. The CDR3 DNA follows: TGTGCCAGCACCGCTTCAGGAACCTACGAGCAGTACTTC. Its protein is CASTASGTYEQYF.

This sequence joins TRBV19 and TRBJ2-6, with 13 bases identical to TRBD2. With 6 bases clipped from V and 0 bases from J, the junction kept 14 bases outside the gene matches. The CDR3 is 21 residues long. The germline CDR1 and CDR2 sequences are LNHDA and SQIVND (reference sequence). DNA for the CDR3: TGTGCCAGTAGGAACCGCTCGGGACTAGCGGGGCCGCTCTCTGGGGCCAACGTCCTGACTTTC. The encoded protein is CASRNRSGLAGPLSGANVLTF.

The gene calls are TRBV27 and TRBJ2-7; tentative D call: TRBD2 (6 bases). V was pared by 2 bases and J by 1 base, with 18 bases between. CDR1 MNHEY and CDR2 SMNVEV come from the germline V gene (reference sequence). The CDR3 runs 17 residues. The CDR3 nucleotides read TGTGCCAGCAGTTTAGGAGGCGGGACTCCAGCTTCCTACGAGCAGTACTTC. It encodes CASSLGGGTPASYEQYF.

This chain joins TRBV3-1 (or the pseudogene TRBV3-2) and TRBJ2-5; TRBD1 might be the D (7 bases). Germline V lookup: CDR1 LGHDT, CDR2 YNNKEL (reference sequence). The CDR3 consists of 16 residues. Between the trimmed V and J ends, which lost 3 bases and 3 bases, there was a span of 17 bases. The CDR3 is CASSQGGQIEKETQYF. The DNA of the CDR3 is TGTGCCAGCAGCCAGGGGGGACAGATCGAGAAAGAGACCCAGTACTTC.

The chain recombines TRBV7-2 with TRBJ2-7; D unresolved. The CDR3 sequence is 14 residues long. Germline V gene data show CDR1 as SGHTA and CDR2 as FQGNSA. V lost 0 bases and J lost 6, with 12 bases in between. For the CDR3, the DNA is TGTGCCAGCAGCTTAGCCCCCTCTACCGGCGAGCAGTACTTC. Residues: CASSLAPSTGEQYF.

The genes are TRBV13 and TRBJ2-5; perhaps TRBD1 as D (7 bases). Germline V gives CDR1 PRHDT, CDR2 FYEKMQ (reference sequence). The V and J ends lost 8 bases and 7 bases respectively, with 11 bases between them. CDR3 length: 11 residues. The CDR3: CASGQGGTQYF. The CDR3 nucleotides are TGTGCCAGCGGCCAGGGGGGGACCCAGTACTTC.

CDR3 coding DNA: TGTGCCAGCAGCTCCGGACAGGTACCGCACATTCAGTACTTC. Its protein product is CASSSGQVPHIQYF. V is TRBV7-9 and J is TRBJ2-4; 7 bases agree with TRBD1. V lost 4 bases to trimming and J lost 8 bases; unmatched junction nucleotides: 8. The CDR3 totals 14 residues. Germline V gene lookup returns CDR1 SEHNR and CDR2 FQNEAQ (reference sequence).

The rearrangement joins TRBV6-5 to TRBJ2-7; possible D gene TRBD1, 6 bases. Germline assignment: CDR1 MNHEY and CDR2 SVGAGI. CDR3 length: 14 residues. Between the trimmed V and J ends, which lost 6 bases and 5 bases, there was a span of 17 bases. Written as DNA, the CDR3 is TGTGCCAGCAGAGACAGGTCGAGGTCTGACGAGCAGTACTTC. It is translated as CASRDRSRSDEQYF.

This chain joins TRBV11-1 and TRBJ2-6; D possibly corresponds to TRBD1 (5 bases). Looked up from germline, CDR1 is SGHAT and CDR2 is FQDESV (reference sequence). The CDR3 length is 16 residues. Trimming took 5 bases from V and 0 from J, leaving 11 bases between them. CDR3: CASSVTGSSGANVLTF. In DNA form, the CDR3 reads TGTGCCAGCAGCGTCACAGGTAGCTCTGGGGCCAACGTCCTGACTTTC.

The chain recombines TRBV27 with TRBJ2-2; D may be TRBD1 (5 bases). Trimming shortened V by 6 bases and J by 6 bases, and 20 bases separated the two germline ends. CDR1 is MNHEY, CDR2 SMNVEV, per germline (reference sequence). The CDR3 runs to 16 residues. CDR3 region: CASSHLWQGQPGELFF. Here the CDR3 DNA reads TGTGCCAGCAGCCATTTATGGCAGGGTCAACCCGGGGAGCTGTTTTTT.

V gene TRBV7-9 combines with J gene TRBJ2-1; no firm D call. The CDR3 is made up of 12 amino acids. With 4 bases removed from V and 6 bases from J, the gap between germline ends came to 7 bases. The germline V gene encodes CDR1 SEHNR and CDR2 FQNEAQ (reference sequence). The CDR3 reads CASSSGANEQFF. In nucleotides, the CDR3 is TGTGCCAGCAGCTCTGGAGCCAATGAGCAGTTCTTC.

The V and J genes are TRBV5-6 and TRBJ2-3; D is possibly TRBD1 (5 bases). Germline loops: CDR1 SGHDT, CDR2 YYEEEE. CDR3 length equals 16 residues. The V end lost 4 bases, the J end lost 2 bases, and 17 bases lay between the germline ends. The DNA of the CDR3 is TGTGCCAGCAGCAGGAAGGTCAGGGCCCCCACAGATACGCAGTATTTT. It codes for CASSRKVRAPTDTQYF. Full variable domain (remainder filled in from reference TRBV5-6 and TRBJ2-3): DAGVTQSPTHLIKTRGQQVTLRCSPKSGHDTVSWYQQALGQGPQFIFQYYEEEERQRGNFPDRFSGHQFPNYSSELNVNALLLGDSALYLCASSRKVRAPTDTQYFGPGTRLTVL.

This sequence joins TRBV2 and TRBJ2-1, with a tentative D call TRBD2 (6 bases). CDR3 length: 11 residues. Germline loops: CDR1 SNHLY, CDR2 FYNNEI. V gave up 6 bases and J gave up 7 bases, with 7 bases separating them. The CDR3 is CASRDYNEQFF. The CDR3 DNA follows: TGTGCCAGCAGGGACTATAATGAGCAGTTCTTC.

CDR3 in amino acids: CASSHGTDYEQYF. Here the CDR3 DNA reads TGTGCCAGCAGTCACGGGACAGACTACGAGCAGTACTTC. The V call is TRBV6-2 or TRBV6-3, the J call TRBJ2-7, with TRBD1 matching 7 bases. Losses at the gene ends were 5 bases for V and 3 bases for J; bases not matched to a gene: 4. The CDR3 consists of 13 residues. The germline V gene has CDR1 MNHEY and CDR2 SVGEGT.

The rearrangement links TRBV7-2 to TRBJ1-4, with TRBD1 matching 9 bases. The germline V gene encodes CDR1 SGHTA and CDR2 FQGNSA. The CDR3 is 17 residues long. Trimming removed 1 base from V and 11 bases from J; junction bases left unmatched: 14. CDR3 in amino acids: CASSLGHAGQGKRKLFF. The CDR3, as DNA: TGTGCCAGCAGCTTAGGTCACGCGGGACAGGGAAAGAGGAAACTGTTTTTT.

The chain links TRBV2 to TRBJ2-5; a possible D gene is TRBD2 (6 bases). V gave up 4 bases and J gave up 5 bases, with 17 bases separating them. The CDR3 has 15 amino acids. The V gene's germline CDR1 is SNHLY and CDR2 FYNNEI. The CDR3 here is CASSATARGRETQYF. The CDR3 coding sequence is TGTGCCAGCAGTGCCACAGCCCGGGGGAGGGAGACCCAGTACTTC.

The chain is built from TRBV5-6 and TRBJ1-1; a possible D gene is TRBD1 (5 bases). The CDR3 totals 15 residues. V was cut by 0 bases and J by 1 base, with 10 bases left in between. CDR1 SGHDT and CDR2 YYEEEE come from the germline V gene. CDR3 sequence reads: CASSLGETGNTEAFF. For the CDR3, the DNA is TGTGCCAGCAGCTTGGGGGAAACAGGGAACACTGAAGCTTTCTTT.